This TCR beta chain was captured in a study of response to subunit inactivated influenza vaccine. The table lists this clonotype with many counts. Its antigen is unknown. The CDR3 is made up of 12 amino acids. Germline CDR1 MDHEN, CDR2 SYDVKM. V lost 8 bases and J 6 bases, leaving 13 bases between the germline ends. Study-wide findings and caveats: The authors proposed limited new T cell recruitment per seasonal influenza vaccination.

TCRdb passed the RT-PCR reads through MiXCR, listing each CDR3 protein once. The top ten hold around 14% of the sample, which has about 520,000 distinct CDR3 sequences, more than 7% seen once. The chain carries TRBV28 and TRBJ1-2, with a weak D call TRBD1 (5 bases). This clonotype was sampled from a man between 50 and 69 years old who received an inactivated influenza vaccine. Sequencing was performed on PBMCs from blood, taken 23 to 25 months after vaccination. CDR3 DNA sequence: TGTGCCAGCCGCACCGGGACCAATGGCTACACCTTC. This translates into CASRTGTNGYTF.